This T cell receptor (beta chain) was found in a study of T-cell reconstitution after alpha-beta-depleted transplantation in children. Study-wide points: Diversity and T-cell counts at one year after transplant derived mostly from new T cells. After transplant, high TCRbeta diversity at day 60 in some patients arose from surviving recipient T cells and thymic progenitors. Several hundred expanded graft clones reportedly were the source of alpha-beta T cells about two months after transplant.

TCRbeta library construction was performed incorporating unique molecular identifiers. MiXCR was run by TCRdb on the PCR reads, yielding one entry per CDR3 protein. The sample contains around 420,000 distinct CDR3 sequences, 15% to 20% of which appear only once. This clonotype was seen a handful of times. Its antigen is as yet unknown. Per the germline V gene, CDR1 is MDHEN and CDR2 is SYDVKM. The CDR3 sequence is 18 residues long. The ends were cut back, 2 bases at V and 1 base at J, with 18 bases in the middle. J is TRBJ2-1 and V is TRBV28; D is ambiguous. The sequence was obtained from a boy younger than two who had a stem cell transplant for Wiskott-Aldrich syndrome, so the T cells may come from the graft donor. This sample comprised PBMCs, mostly from graft donor cells, obtained 360 days after TCRalphabeta/CD19-depleted stem cell transplant. In DNA, the CDR3 is TGTGCCAGCAGTTTACCACGGAATATGGTGGAGTCCTACAATGAGCAGTTCTTC. Its protein is CASSLPRNMVESYNEQFF.